The clone carrying this T cell receptor beta chain turned up a few times. Antigen unknown. The CDR3 length is 17 residues. V shed 5 bases and J 2 bases; nucleotides not matched to a gene: 13. Looked up from germline, CDR1 is MNHEY and CDR2 is SMNVEV (reference sequence). Next came a second PCR, run for about 7 to 12 cycles, which used a sample-barcoded 5' primer along with a J-beta primer mix. Every single cDNA molecule received a tag from a template-switch adaptor with 12 random nucleotides. One entry per CDR3 protein, called by TCRdb with MiXCR from the 5' RACE reads. The repertoire holds some 1.1 million distinct CDR3 sequences, around two fifths seen once, with roughly 14% in the top ten. This entry is derived from a study of blood T cells in healthy people across ages. Regarding the study as a whole: There was a strong correlation between TCR beta diversity and naive T cell percentage.

Sequencing input: blood. V is TRBV27 and J is TRBJ1-2; 8 bases agree with TRBD1. The sequence was obtained from a man aged 18 to 35 in good health. CDR3 DNA: TGTGCCAGCAGTAGATCAGACCGGACAGGGCTAAACTATGGCTACACCTTC. Its translation is CASSRSDRTGLNYGYTF.